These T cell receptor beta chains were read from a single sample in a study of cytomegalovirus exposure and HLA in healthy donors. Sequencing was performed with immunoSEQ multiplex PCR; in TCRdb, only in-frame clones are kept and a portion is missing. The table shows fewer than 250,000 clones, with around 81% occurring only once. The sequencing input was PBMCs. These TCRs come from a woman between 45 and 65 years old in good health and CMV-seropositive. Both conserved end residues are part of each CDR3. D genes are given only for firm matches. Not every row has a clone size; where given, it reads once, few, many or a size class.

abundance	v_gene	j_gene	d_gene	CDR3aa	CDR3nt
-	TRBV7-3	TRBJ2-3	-	CASSPQGRTDTQYF	TGTGCCAGCAGCCCCCAGGGGAGAACAGATACGCAGTATTTT
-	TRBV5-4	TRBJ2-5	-	CASSLDTSSSQETQYF	TGTGCCAGCAGCTTGGACACATCATCCTCACAAGAGACCCAGTACTTC
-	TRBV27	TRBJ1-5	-	CASRFAGSPELSNQPQHF	TGTGCCAGCAGGTTTGCGGGTTCCCCGGAGTTGAGCAATCAGCCCCAGCATTTT
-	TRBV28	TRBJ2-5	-	CASSWAGQRRETQYF	TGTGCCAGCAGTTGGGCGGGACAGAGAAGGGAGACCCAGTACTTC
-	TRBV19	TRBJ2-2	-	CASTTEGESTGELFF	TGTGCCAGTACTACCGAGGGGGAATCGACCGGGGAGCTGTTTTTT
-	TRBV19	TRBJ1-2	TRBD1	CASSFLSTGLNYGYTF	TGTGCCAGTAGTTTCCTATCGACAGGGCTGAACTATGGCTACACCTTC
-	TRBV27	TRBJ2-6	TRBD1	CASSLQGAVGANVLTF	TGTGCCAGCAGTTTACAGGGGGCGGTTGGGGCCAACGTCCTGACTTTC
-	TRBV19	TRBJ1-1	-	CASSIAVGVGNTEAFF	TGTGCCAGTAGTATAGCGGTCGGGGTAGGGAACACTGAAGCTTTCTTT
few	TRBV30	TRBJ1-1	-	CAWSQGNTEAFF	TGTGCCTGGAGTCAGGGGAACACTGAAGCTTTCTTT
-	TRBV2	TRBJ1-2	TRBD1	CARRDRGGGEDGYTF	TGTGCCAGAAGGGACAGGGGAGGTGGGGAAGACGGCTACACCTTC
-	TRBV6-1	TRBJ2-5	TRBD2	CASSEVTSGGATQETQYF	TGTGCCAGCAGTGAAGTAACTAGCGGGGGGGCCACCCAAGAGACCCAGTACTTC
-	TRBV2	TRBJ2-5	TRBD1	CASAGTGVVEQYF	TGTGCCAGCGCCGGGACAGGGGTCGTGGAGCAGTACTTC
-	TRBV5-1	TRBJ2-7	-	CASSGDTGHYEQYF	TGCGCCAGCAGCGGTGACACAGGCCACTACGAGCAGTACTTC
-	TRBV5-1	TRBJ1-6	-	CASSAQGYRDSPLHF	TGCGCCAGCAGCGCCCAGGGGTATAGGGATTCACCCCTCCACTTT
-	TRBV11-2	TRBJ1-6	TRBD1	CASSLGRQGSYNSPLHF	TGTGCCAGCAGCTTAGGGCGACAGGGCTCCTATAATTCACCCCTCCACTTT
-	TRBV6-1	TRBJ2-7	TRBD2	CASSEASGGRGSEQYF	TGTGCCAGCAGTGAGGCTAGCGGGGGGCGTGGGAGCGAGCAGTACTTC
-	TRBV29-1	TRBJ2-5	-	CSVEENGRQETQYF	TGCAGCGTTGAAGAGAACGGGAGACAAGAGACCCAGTACTTC
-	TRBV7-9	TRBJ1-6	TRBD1	CASAQGGYSPLHF	TGTGCCAGCGCCCAGGGGGGTTATTCACCCCTCCACTTT
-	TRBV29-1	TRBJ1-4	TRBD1	CSVEEGRGRRDEKLFF	TGCAGCGTTGAAGAAGGTAGGGGGCGACGGGATGAAAAACTGTTTTTT
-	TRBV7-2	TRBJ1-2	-	CASSLPNYYGYTF	TGTGCCAGCAGCTTGCCTAACTACTATGGCTACACCTTC
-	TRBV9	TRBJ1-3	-	CASTGRAGGNTIYF	TGTGCCAGCACCGGACGGGCGGGAGGAAACACCATATATTTT
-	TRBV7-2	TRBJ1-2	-	CASVSGTTTYGYTF	TGTGCCAGCGTGTCCGGGACAACTACCTATGGCTACACCTTC
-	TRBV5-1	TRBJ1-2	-	CASSLDGTSPRYTF	TGCGCCAGCAGCCTCGACGGGACATCTCCCCGCTACACCTTC
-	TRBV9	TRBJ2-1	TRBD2	CASTGGRTSGGLDNEQFF	TGTGCCAGCACCGGAGGAAGGACTAGCGGGGGGTTAGACAATGAGCAGTTCTTC
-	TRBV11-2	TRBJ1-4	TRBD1	CASSAPGGWEKLFF	TGTGCCAGCAGCGCACCAGGGGGTTGGGAAAAACTGTTTTTT
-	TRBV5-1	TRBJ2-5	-	CASSLGGQTQYF	TGCGCCAGCAGCTTGGGGGGGCAGACCCAGTACTTC
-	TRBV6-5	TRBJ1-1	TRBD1	CASSRQGNTEAFF	TGTGCCAGCAGTAGACAGGGGAACACTGAAGCTTTCTTT
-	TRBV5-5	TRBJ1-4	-	CASSLQVPQKLFF	TGTGCCAGCAGCTTGCAGGTCCCCCAAAAACTGTTTTTT
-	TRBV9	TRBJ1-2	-	CASSVGTAYGYTF	TGTGCCAGCAGCGTAGGTACAGCCTATGGCTACACCTTC
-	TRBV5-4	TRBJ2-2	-	CASSRTSTGELFF	TGTGCCAGCAGCCGAACTAGCACCGGGGAGCTGTTTTTT
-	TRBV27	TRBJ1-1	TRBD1	CASRRDSHMNTEAFF	TGTGCCAGCAGAAGGGACAGCCACATGAACACTGAAGCTTTCTTT
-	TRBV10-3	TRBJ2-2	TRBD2	CATRLAGTLGELFF	TGTGCCACTCGACTAGCGGGGACTCTCGGGGAGCTGTTTTTT
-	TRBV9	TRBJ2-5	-	CASSATGQFQETQYF	TGTGCCAGCAGCGCCACCGGACAGTTCCAAGAGACCCAGTACTTC
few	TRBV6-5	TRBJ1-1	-	CASTRGEHTEAFF	TGTGCCAGCACTCGGGGAGAACATACTGAAGCTTTCTTT
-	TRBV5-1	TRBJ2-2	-	CASAAALTSAGELFF	TGCGCCAGTGCCGCGGCCTTAACTAGTGCCGGGGAGCTGTTTTTT
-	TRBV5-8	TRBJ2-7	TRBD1	CASSPDGGTGITGEQYF	TGTGCCAGCAGCCCGGACGGAGGGACAGGCATAACGGGGGAGCAGTACTTC
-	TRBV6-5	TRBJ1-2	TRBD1	CASSLTGNGYTF	TGTGCCAGCAGTTTGACAGGGAATGGCTACACCTTC
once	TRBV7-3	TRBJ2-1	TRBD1	CASSPTGGSYNEQFF	TGTGCCAGCAGCCCGACAGGGGGCTCCTACAATGAGCAGTTCTTC
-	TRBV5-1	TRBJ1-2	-	CASSPGHSNYGYTF	TGCGCCAGCAGCCCGGGACACTCTAACTATGGCTACACCTTC
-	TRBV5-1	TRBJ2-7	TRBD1	CASSDPGQTYEQYF	TGCGCCAGCAGCGACCCGGGACAGACCTACGAGCAGTACTTC
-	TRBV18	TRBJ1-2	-	CASSRADYGYTF	TGTGCCAGCTCACGGGCAGACTATGGCTACACCTTC
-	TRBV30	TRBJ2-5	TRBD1	CASTGGRETQYF	TGTGCCTCCACAGGGGGGAGAGAGACCCAGTACTTC
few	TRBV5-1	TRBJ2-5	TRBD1	CASSLAGGGETQYF	TGCGCCAGCAGCTTGGCAGGGGGCGGGGAGACCCAGTACTTC
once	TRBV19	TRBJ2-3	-	CASSNRELTDTQYF	TGTGCCAGTAGTAACCGGGAGCTCACAGATACGCAGTATTTT
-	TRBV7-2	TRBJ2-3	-	CASSPQTSGGTQYF	TGTGCCAGCAGCCCCCAAACTAGTGGTGGTACGCAGTATTTT
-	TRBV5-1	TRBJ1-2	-	CASSYGQTTNYGYTF	TGCGCCAGCAGCTACGGACAGACTACTAACTATGGCTACACCTTC
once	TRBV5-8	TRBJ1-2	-	CASSPGGYTF	TGTGCCAGCAGCCCGGGAGGCTACACCTTC
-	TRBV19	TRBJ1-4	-	CASSTVGGAGANEKLFF	TGTGCCAGTAGTACCGTTGGGGGGGCCGGGGCTAATGAAAAACTGTTTTTT
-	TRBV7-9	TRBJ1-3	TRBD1	CASSLDRVGAGNTIYF	TGTGCCAGCAGCCTTGACAGGGTAGGGGCTGGAAACACCATATATTTT
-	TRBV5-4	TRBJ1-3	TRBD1	CASSDEGAPGNTIYF	TGTGCCAGCAGCGACGAGGGGGCCCCTGGAAACACCATATATTTT
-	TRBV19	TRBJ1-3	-	CASSIVAGRSGNTIYF	TGTGCCAGTAGTATCGTGGCAGGGCGCTCTGGAAACACCATATATTTT
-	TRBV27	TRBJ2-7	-	CASSSTTGSYEQYF	TGTGCCAGCAGTTCTACCACAGGATCCTACGAGCAGTACTTC